One and the same sample provided the 22 T cell receptor beta chains below, sequenced in a study of cytomegalovirus exposure and HLA in healthy donors. PCR was performed using 60 Vbeta and 13 Jbeta primers. Data came from immunoSEQ multiplex PCR; TCRdb stores just in-frame clones and leaves some out. The profile shows about 130,000 clones, about four fifths of them singletons. Material: PBMCs. These receptors all stem from a woman aged 60 to 75 in good health and CMV-seropositive.

This clone was observed a few times. The chain has TRBV11-3 and TRBJ2-7, with 10 bases fitting TRBD2. V was clipped by 5 bases and J by 1 base; unmatched bases: 5. Germline V gene data show CDR1 as SGHNT and CDR2 as YENEEA. The CDR3 length is 15 residues. CDR3 DNA sequence: TGTGCCAGCAGCCTTAGCGGGGGGTCTTCCTACGAGCAGTACTTC. Its translation: CASSLSGGSSYEQYF.

This chain links TRBV5-6 with TRBJ2-4; 7 positions agree with TRBD1. CDR3 length: 13 amino acids. J gave up 7 bases and V 1 base, and 2 bases lay outside the gene matches. Germline V CDR1 and CDR2: SGHDT, YYEEEE. In DNA, the CDR3 is TGTGCCAGCAGCTTGAGGGGGCGCAACATTCAGTACTTC. This translates into CASSLRGRNIQYF.

The rearrangement joins TRBV15 to TRBJ2-1; 7 nucleotides agree with TRBD2. The CDR3 loop spans 15 amino acids. Germline V gene data show CDR1 as LNHNV and CDR2 as YYDKDF (reference sequence). With 3 bases clipped from V and 2 bases from J, the junction kept 4 bases outside the gene matches. The CDR3 nucleotides read TGTGCCACCAGCAGGGGGGGGGTAGCCTACAATGAGCAGTTCTTC. Translated, it gives CATSRGGVAYNEQFF. The full variable domain, in which reference TRBV15 and TRBJ2-1 provide the parts outside the CDR3, is DAMVIQNPRYQVTQFGKPVTLSCSQTLNHNVMYWYQQKSSQAPKLLFHYYDKDFNNEADTPDNFQSRRPNTSFCFLDIRSPGLGDTAMYLCATSRGGVAYNEQFFGPGTRLTVL.

The chain combines TRBV19 with TRBJ1-1, with 11 bases that match TRBD1. V was clipped by 7 bases and J by 5 bases; unmatched bases: 3. CDR3 length: 13 amino acids. The germline V gene encodes CDR1 LNHDA and CDR2 SQIVND (reference sequence). As DNA, the CDR3 is TGTGCCAGTATGGGACAGGGGGTAACTGAAGCTTTCTTT. Translation gives CASMGQGVTEAFF. The full variable domain, in which reference TRBV19 and TRBJ1-1 provide the parts outside the CDR3, is DGGITQSPKYLFRKEGQNVTLSCEQNLNHDAMYWYRQDPGQGLRLIYYSQIVNDFQKGDIAEGYSVSREKKESFPLTVTSAQKNPTAFYLCASMGQGVTEAFFGQGTRLTVV.

This clone was recorded once. The chain joins TRBV7-2 to TRBJ2-5; a possible D gene is TRBD2 (5 bases). TRBJ2-7 explains the end of the DNA better; the J call may be wrong. Germline values: CDR1 SGHTA, CDR2 FQGNSA. The CDR3 has 15 residues. The CDR3 DNA sequence: TGTGCCAGCAGCTTAGCGTGGGCAGACTACTACGAGCAGTACTTC. Translated: CASSLAWADYYEQYF.

This chain connects TRBV5-6 to TRBJ1-3; D unresolved. This CDR3 has 14 amino acids. Germline assignment: CDR1 SGHDT and CDR2 YYEEEE. V lost 2 bases and J lost 4, with 10 bases in between. CDR3 DNA sequence: TGTGCCAGCAGCTTTTTTACAACAGGAAACACCATATATTTT. Translation gives CASSFFTTGNTIYF.

CDR3 residues: CASGQTPPYGYTF. In nucleotides, the CDR3 is TGTGCCAGCGGGCAGACCCCCCCCTATGGCTACACCTTC. This chain links TRBV2 with TRBJ1-2, with unresolved D. V dropped 8 bases and J dropped 4 bases, with 14 bases sitting between them. This CDR3 has 13 residues. Germline V gene lookup returns CDR1 SNHLY and CDR2 FYNNEI.

V usage is TRBV27 and J usage is TRBJ2-7; 8 bases are shared with TRBD1. This CDR3 comprises 14 residues. The trim removed 5 bases at V and 2 bases at J, leaving 5 bases unmatched. Germline V gives CDR1 MNHEY, CDR2 SMNVEV (reference sequence). CDR3 sequence: CASSRTGPAYEQYF. The CDR3 coding sequence is TGTGCCAGCAGTAGGACAGGGCCCGCCTACGAGCAGTACTTC.

This CDR3 is CASSLEPPGGGYNEQFF. The CDR3 DNA follows: TGTGCCAGCAGCTTAGAGCCCCCGGGCGGGGGTTACAATGAGCAGTTCTTC. The chain links TRBV7-6 to TRBJ2-1, with 7 bases aligning to TRBD2. The ends lost 1 base at V and 4 bases at J; junction bases unmatched: 10. This CDR3 comprises 17 residues. The V gene's germline CDR1 is SGHVS and CDR2 FNYEAQ.

V and J are TRBV4-3 and TRBJ1-5, with D possibly TRBD1 on 6 matching bases. V was cut by 0 bases and J by 4 bases, with 10 bases left in between. The CDR3 covers 15 residues. From germline, CDR1 is LGHNA and CDR2 YSLEER. The CDR3 DNA sequence: TGCGCCAGCAGCCAAGAGTCAGGGGCAAATCAGCCCCAGCATTTT. Translated: CASSQESGANQPQHF.

The chain is built from TRBV19 and TRBJ2-3, with a weak D call TRBD2 (6 bases). V was clipped by 3 bases and J by 0 bases, with 13 bases between them. The CDR3 is made up of 16 amino acids. Germline-derived CDR1 and CDR2 are LNHDA and SQIVND (reference sequence). The CDR3 loop is CASSIPGDSSTDTQYF. In DNA, the CDR3 is TGTGCCAGTAGTATTCCGGGGGACTCGAGCACAGATACGCAGTATTTT.

The chain couples TRBV30 to TRBJ1-2; D is perhaps TRBD1 (6 bases). The CDR3 loop spans 14 amino acids. Trimming shortened V by 0 bases and J by 3 bases, and 11 bases separated the two germline ends. Per germline, CDR1 GTSNPN and CDR2 SVGIG (reference sequence). Written as DNA, the CDR3 is TGTGCCTGGAGTGTTGTAGGGGGATACTATGGCTACACCTTC. Its protein is CAWSVVGGYYGYTF.

The chain couples TRBV6-5 to TRBJ2-1, with 14 nucleotides matching TRBD2. Germline loops: CDR1 MNHEY, CDR2 SVGAGI. The CDR3 totals 15 residues. The trim removed 6 bases at V and 7 bases at J, leaving 5 bases unmatched. As DNA, the CDR3 is TGTGCCAGCAGCCGACTAGCGGGGGGGCCTAATGAGCAGTTCTTC. Amino acid sequence: CASSRLAGGPNEQFF.

This clone turned up a few times. The rearrangement joins TRBV29-1 to TRBJ2-3; possible D gene TRBD2, 6 bases. V was shortened by 7 bases and J by 5 bases, with 19 bases between the two germline ends. The CDR3 sequence is 14 residues long. Germline assignment: CDR1 SQVTM and CDR2 ANQGSEA. The CDR3 DNA follows: TGCAGCGGTCTCCGGGACTTCAAACAAGATACGCAGTATTTT. Amino acid sequence: CSGLRDFKQDTQYF.

The chain links TRBV4-3 to TRBJ2-5; 11 bases map to TRBD1. Trimming removed 0 bases from V and 11 bases from J; junction bases left unmatched: 8. The CDR3 has 15 amino acids. Per germline, CDR1 LGHNA and CDR2 YSLEER. The CDR3 reads CASSQEDRGLGEQYF. The CDR3 region has the DNA TGCGCCAGCAGCCAAGAGGACAGGGGGCTGGGGGAGCAGTACTTC.

The chain couples TRBV7-6 to TRBJ2-2; 13 bases agree with TRBD2. This CDR3 is 19 amino acids long. CDR1 and CDR2 (germline): SGHVS, FNYEAQ. V was pared by 10 bases and J by 4 bases, with 18 bases of the junction left unmatched. The CDR3 region has the DNA TGTGCCACCGACCGGGGACACACATGGACTAGCGGGAGCACCGGGGAGCTGTTTTTT. Translation gives CATDRGHTWTSGSTGELFF.

The chain uses TRBV28 and TRBJ1-5; D remains unclear. Germline CDR1 and CDR2: MDHEN and SYDVKM. The CDR3 is 11 residues long. Trimming pared 5 bases from V and 5 bases from J, leaving 4 bases between. This chain's CDR3 is CASSRDQPQHF. In DNA, the CDR3 is TGTGCCAGCAGTCGGGATCAGCCCCAGCATTTT.

CDR3 sequence reads: CASRLAGGPNEQFF. CDR3 coding DNA: TGTGCCAGCAGACTAGCGGGAGGGCCAAATGAGCAGTTCTTC. The rearrangement joins TRBV7-2 to TRBJ2-1, with 13 bases matching TRBD2. The CDR3 is made up of 14 amino acids. Looked up from germline, CDR1 is SGHTA and CDR2 is FQGNSA. After removal of 6 bases from V and 7 bases from J, the junction contained 3 bases not matched to a gene.

The chain uses TRBV15 and TRBJ1-1; TRBD1 matches 7 bases. The trim removed 5 bases at V and 5 bases at J, leaving 5 bases unmatched. Per the germline V gene, CDR1 is LNHNV and CDR2 is YYDKDF (reference sequence). The CDR3 consists of 13 residues. The CDR3 region has the DNA TGTGCCACCAGCCTTAACAGGGGAACTGAAGCTTTCTTT. It encodes CATSLNRGTEAFF.

The V gene is TRBV5-1, the J gene TRBJ2-1; the match to TRBD2 covers 11 bases. CDR1 and CDR2 (germline): SGHRS, YFSETQ. The CDR3 is 14 residues long. The junction had 1 base not matched to a gene; V was cut back by 2 bases and J by 6 bases. The CDR3 loop reads CASSFGTSGNEQFF. The CDR3 DNA sequence: TGCGCCAGCAGCTTCGGGACTAGCGGCAATGAGCAGTTCTTC.

The chain has TRBV5-1 and TRBJ2-1, with 9 nucleotides matching TRBD1. The V gene's germline CDR1 is SGHRS and CDR2 YFSETQ. V trimming: 2 bases; J trimming: 3 bases; junction bases outside the gene matches: 3. The CDR3 is 15 amino acids. CDR3 residues: CASSLSGQGYNEQFF. The CDR3, as DNA: TGCGCCAGCAGCTTATCGGGACAGGGCTACAATGAGCAGTTCTTC.

In nucleotides, the CDR3 is TGTGCCAGTAGTATAACCGGGACAGAAGGGACCGGGGAGCTGTTTTTT. Translated: CASSITGTEGTGELFF. This chain links TRBV19 with TRBJ2-2; 7 bases are a match to TRBD1. Per germline, CDR1 LNHDA and CDR2 SQIVND (reference sequence). The CDR3 loop spans 16 amino acids. Losses at the gene ends were 2 bases for V and 5 bases for J; bases not matched to a gene: 8.